The 27 T cell receptor beta chains listed next were all sequenced from one sample in a study of T cell clusters in autoimmune cytopenias. TRB was amplified by touch-down multiplex PCR, primer pools A and B combined. With the multiplex PCR reads reprocessed, TCRdb shows one record per CDR3 protein and no DNA. This sample's clone table lists about 7,500 distinct CDR3 sequences. Each sample's input was roughly 230 ng genomic DNA, 30,000 to 45,000 genome equivalents. This sample was shared with a second study, whose subject was T cell repertoires in aging, cancer and after chemotherapy.

Sequencing was done on a sample of peripheral blood. The origin of the receptors is a human donor with an autoimmune cytopenia or autoimmune hepatitis (not recorded which).

The V and J genes are TRBV18 and TRBJ1-2. Germline V gene sequence: CDR1 KGHSH, CDR2 LQKENI. This CDR3 is 13 amino acids long. CDR3: CASSPPVNYGYTF.

By frequency, this clonotype is medium-sized. This chain links TRBV19 with TRBJ2-7; TCRdb's D gene call, TRBD1, goes unchecked for lack of DNA. The CDR3 has 14 residues. Germline assignment: CDR1 LNHDA and CDR2 SQIVND (reference sequence). The chain's CDR3 is CASSKDRDRYEQYF. The full variable domain, completed using reference TRBV19 and TRBJ2-7, is DGGITQSPKYLFRKEGQNVTLSCEQNLNHDAMYWYRQDPGQGLRLIYYSQIVNDFQKGDIAEGYSVSREKKESFPLTVTSAQKNPTAFYLCASSKDRDRYEQYFGPGTRLTVT.

This clonotype is classed as medium-sized by frequency. The J gene is TRBJ2-1, the V gene TRBV6-6; no DNA is available, so the TRBD2 call from TCRdb remains unchecked. The CDR3 length is 14 residues. Germline V gives CDR1 MNHNY, CDR2 SVGAGI (reference sequence). Here the CDR3 reads CASSYGPLGNEQFF.

The V gene is TRBV6-2 or TRBV6-3, the J gene TRBJ2-5; TCRdb indicates TRBD1, and absent DNA this call remains unverified. CDR3 length: 17 residues. The germline V gene has CDR1 MNHEY and CDR2 SVGEGT. CDR3 protein: CASSLPLMSGVRGTQYF.

This clonotype shows up as medium-sized by frequency. This chain connects TRBV30 to TRBJ2-5; TCRdb's D gene call, TRBD1, goes unchecked for lack of DNA. The germline V gene has CDR1 GTSNPN and CDR2 SVGIG (reference sequence). The CDR3 spans 13 residues. The CDR3 loop is CAWRKTEGETQYF. The entire variable domain, with the rest obtained from reference TRBV30 and TRBJ2-5, is as follows: SQTIHQWPATLVQPVGSPLSLECTVEGTSNPNLYWYRQAAGRGLQLLFYSVGIGQISSEVPQNLSASRPQDRQFILSSKKLLLSDSGFYLCAWRKTEGETQYFGPGTRLLVL.

The chain is built from TRBV7-9 and TRBJ1-5. Germline CDR1 reads SEHNR; CDR2 reads FQNEAQ (reference sequence). This CDR3 is built from 12 residues. CDR3 residues: CASSLDNQPQHF.

This clonotype is deemed medium-sized (0.01 to 0.1%) by its frequency. The rearrangement links TRBV29-1 to TRBJ1-1; the D gene TCRdb calls, TRBD1, cannot be checked with no DNA. Per the germline V gene, CDR1 is SQVTM and CDR2 is ANQGSEA. There are 12 residues in the CDR3. The chain's CDR3 is CSAGQMNTEAFF.

This clonotype registers medium-sized by frequency. The chain combines TRBV5-6 with TRBJ1-4. Per germline, CDR1 SGHDT and CDR2 YYEEEE. The CDR3 sequence is 15 residues long. Here the CDR3 reads CASSRALGGDERLFF.

CDR3 in amino acids: CASSYGTSGRSSSYNEQFF. This sequence joins TRBV4-2 and TRBJ2-1; TCRdb's D call, TRBD2, is unchecked because there is no DNA. This CDR3 region has 19 residues. Germline loops: CDR1 LGHNA, CDR2 YNFKEQ.

The chain joins TRBV6-5 to TRBJ2-7; the TRBD1 assignment by TCRdb is unverifiable without DNA. This CDR3 comprises 13 residues. In germline, CDR1 is MNHEY, CDR2 SVGAGI. The CDR3 loop is CASRVKGGYEQYF.

This chain joins TRBV5-1 and TRBJ1-3; TCRdb proposes TRBD1, but this gene call is untestable without DNA. Germline V lookup: CDR1 SGHRS, CDR2 YFSETQ. The CDR3 spans 16 residues. This chain's CDR3 is CASSLGTWGTGNTIYF.

The J gene is TRBJ2-1, the V gene TRBV20-1; TCRdb calls TRBD1, which cannot be checked without DNA. Germline lookup yields CDR1 DFQATT and CDR2 SNEGSKA (reference sequence). The CDR3 sequence is 14 residues long. The CDR3 here is CSARDLRGRNEQFF.

This clonotype shows up as medium-sized by frequency. The chain links TRBV20-1 to TRBJ1-2; no DNA is available, so the TRBD1 call from TCRdb remains unchecked. This CDR3 spans 13 amino acids. Germline CDR1 and CDR2: DFQATT and SNEGSKA (reference sequence). The CDR3 loop reads CSAATGGDYGYTF.

This clonotype registers medium-sized by frequency. V and J are TRBV29-1 and TRBJ1-1. Germline V lookup: CDR1 SQVTM, CDR2 ANQGSEA. This CDR3 region has 14 residues. The chain's CDR3 is CSGTFRERNTEAFF.

J is TRBJ2-7 and V is TRBV12-3 or TRBV12-4; TCRdb lists TRBD2, though no DNA is available to test this call. The CDR3 spans 13 residues. The CDR3 sequence is CASGRLATVEQYF.

The chain has TRBV27 and TRBJ1-2; TCRdb designates TRBD1, a call that cannot be tested without DNA. CDR1 and CDR2 (germline): MNHEY, SMNVEV (reference sequence). This CDR3 region has 15 residues. The CDR3 reads CASGIGGQAIYGYTF.

This clonotype is deemed medium-sized by its frequency. V usage is TRBV27 and J usage is TRBJ2-1. CDR1 and CDR2 (germline): MNHEY, SMNVEV (reference sequence). CDR3 size: 13 residues. The CDR3 reads CASSIRPHNEQFF.

This chain uses TRBV28 with TRBJ2-7; TCRdb's D call of TRBD1 is untestable without DNA. CDR3 size: 14 residues. Looked up from germline, CDR1 is MDHEN and CDR2 is SYDVKM. The CDR3 reads CASSFGTGAYEQYF. The full variable domain, completed using reference TRBV28 and TRBJ2-7, is DVKVTQSSRYLVKRTGEKVFLECVQDMDHENMFWYRQDPGLGLRLIYFSYDVKMKEKGDIPEGYSVSREKKERFSLILESASTNQTSMYLCASSFGTGAYEQYFGPGTRLTVT.

V usage is TRBV10-3 and J usage is TRBJ1-1. The germline V gene encodes CDR1 ENHRY and CDR2 SYGVKD. This CDR3 has 14 residues. CDR3 sequence reads: CAISHRLMNTEAFF.

V usage is TRBV5-1 and J usage is TRBJ2-5; TCRdb lists TRBD1, though no DNA is available to test this call. The CDR3 totals 14 residues. Looked up from germline, CDR1 is SGHRS and CDR2 is YFSETQ. This chain's CDR3 is CASSMGQGEETQYF.

CDR3: CASSDKSGSGYNEQFF. V is TRBV6-4 and J is TRBJ2-1; TCRdb selects TRBD2, and the lack of DNA leaves this call unchecked. The CDR3 extends over 16 amino acids. Germline V gene sequence: CDR1 MRHNA, CDR2 SNTAGT.

The chain links TRBV9 to TRBJ1-4. The length of the CDR3 is 16 residues. Germline loops: CDR1 SGDLS, CDR2 YYNGEE. CDR3 sequence: CASSVTSVVTNEKLFF.

This chain joins TRBV14 and TRBJ2-1; the D call from TCRdb, TRBD1, cannot be confirmed without DNA. CDR3 length equals 16 residues. The germline V gene has CDR1 SGHDN and CDR2 FVKESK. The CDR3 is CASSLKTGGSYNEQFF.

This clonotype is medium-sized (0.01 to 0.1%) by frequency. The J gene is TRBJ1-2, the V gene TRBV29-1; TCRdb reports TRBD1, a call that lacks DNA to check it against. Germline CDR1 reads SQVTM; CDR2 reads ANQGSEA. This CDR3 contains 14 residues. CDR3 region: CSVDTGKRDYGYTF. Supplemented by reference TRBV29-1 and TRBJ1-2, the full variable domain reads SAVISQKPSRDICQRGTSLTIQCQVDSQVTMMFWYRQQPGQSLTLIATANQGSEATYESGFVIDKFPISRPNLTFSTLTVSNMSPEDSSIYLCSVDTGKRDYGYTFGSGTRLTVV.

The V gene is TRBV20-1, the J gene TRBJ1-2; absent DNA, TCRdb's TRBD1 call cannot be checked. This CDR3 spans 13 amino acids. Per germline, CDR1 DFQATT and CDR2 SNEGSKA (reference sequence). The CDR3: CSAGVDRGDGYTF.

The CDR3 protein is CSAMVGGLAAIYEQYF. J is TRBJ2-7 and V is TRBV20-1; the TCRdb D gene call, TRBD2, has no DNA to confirm it. The CDR3 runs to 16 residues. Germline assignment: CDR1 DFQATT and CDR2 SNEGSKA (reference sequence).

This chain uses TRBV11-2 with TRBJ2-4. CDR1 SGHAT and CDR2 FQNNGV come from the germline V gene. The CDR3 is 15 amino acids. The CDR3 here is CARSPRTSVRNIQYF.